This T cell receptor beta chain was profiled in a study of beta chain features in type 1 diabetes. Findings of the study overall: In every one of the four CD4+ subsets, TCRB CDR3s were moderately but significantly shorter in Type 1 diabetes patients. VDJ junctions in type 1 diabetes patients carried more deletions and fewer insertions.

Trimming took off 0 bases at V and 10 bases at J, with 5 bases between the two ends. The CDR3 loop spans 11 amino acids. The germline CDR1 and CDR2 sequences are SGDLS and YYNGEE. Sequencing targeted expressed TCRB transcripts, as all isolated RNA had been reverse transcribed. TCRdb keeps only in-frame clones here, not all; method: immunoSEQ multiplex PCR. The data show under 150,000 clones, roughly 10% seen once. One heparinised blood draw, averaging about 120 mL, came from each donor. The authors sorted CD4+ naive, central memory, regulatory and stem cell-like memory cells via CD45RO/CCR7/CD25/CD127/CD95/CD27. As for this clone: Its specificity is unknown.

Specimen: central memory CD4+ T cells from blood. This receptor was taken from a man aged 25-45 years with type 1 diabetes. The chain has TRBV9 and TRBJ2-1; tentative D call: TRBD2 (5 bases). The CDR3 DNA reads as TGTGCCAGCAGCGTAGGCGGGGAGCAGTTCTTC. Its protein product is CASSVGGEQFF.